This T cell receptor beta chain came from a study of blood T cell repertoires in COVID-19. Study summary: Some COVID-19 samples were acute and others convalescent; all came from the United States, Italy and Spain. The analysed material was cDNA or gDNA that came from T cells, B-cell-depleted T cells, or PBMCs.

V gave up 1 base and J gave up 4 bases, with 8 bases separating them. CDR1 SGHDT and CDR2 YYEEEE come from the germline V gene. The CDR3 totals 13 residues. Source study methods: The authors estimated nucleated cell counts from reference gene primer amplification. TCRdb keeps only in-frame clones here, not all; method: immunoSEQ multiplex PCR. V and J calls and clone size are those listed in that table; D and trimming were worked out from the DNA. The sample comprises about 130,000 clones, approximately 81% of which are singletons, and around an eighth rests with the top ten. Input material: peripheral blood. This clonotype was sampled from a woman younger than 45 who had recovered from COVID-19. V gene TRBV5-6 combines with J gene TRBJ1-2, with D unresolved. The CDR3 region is CASSLISVYGYTF. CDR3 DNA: TGTGCCAGCAGCTTGATTTCGGTCTATGGCTACACCTTC. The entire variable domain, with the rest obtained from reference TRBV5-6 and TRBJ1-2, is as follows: DAGVTQSPTHLIKTRGQQVTLRCSPKSGHDTVSWYQQALGQGPQFIFQYYEEEERQRGNFPDRFSGHQFPNYSSELNVNALLLGDSALYLCASSLISVYGYTFGSGTRLTVV.